A single sample is the source of the 29 T cell receptor beta chains below, sequenced in a study of CD8 T cells in ankylosing spondylitis. In TCRdb, the 5' RACE reads were re-called with MiXCR into one record per CDR3 protein. The table shows approximately 100,000 distinct CDR3 sequences, with nearly 25% occurring only once. The source material was synovial fluid, either unsorted or a sorted T cell fraction (not recorded which). These receptors originate from a male donor with ankylosing spondylitis.

This sequence joins TRBV7-9 and TRBJ1-1, with TRBD1 as a possible D gene (5 bases). Looked up from germline, CDR1 is SEHNR and CDR2 is FQNEAQ (reference sequence). This CDR3 is 14 amino acids long. V was cut by 0 bases and J by 6 bases, with 11 bases left in between. CDR3 in amino acids: CASSLAWDPAEAFF. CDR3 DNA: TGTGCCAGCAGCTTAGCGTGGGACCCCGCTGAAGCTTTCTTT.

This clonotype was counted ten times or more. The genes are TRBV11-2 and TRBJ1-1; the match to TRBD1 covers 8 bases. Germline assignment: CDR1 SGHAT and CDR2 FQNNGV. Germline trimming cut 0 bases from V and 0 bases from J; bases unmatched to any gene: 9. The CDR3 has 18 residues. CDR3 nucleotide sequence: TGTGCCAGCAGCTTAGATCTCAGGACAGGGAATATGAACACTGAAGCTTTCTTT. Translation: CASSLDLRTGNMNTEAFF.

The chain uses TRBV29-1 and TRBJ1-2, with no clear D. The CDR3 length is 12 residues. V lost 0 bases and J 4 bases, leaving 6 bases between the germline ends. CDR1 and CDR2 (germline): SQVTM, ANQGSEA. CDR3 sequence reads: CSVEDSSYGYTF. The CDR3 DNA is TGCAGCGTTGAAGACAGCAGCTATGGCTACACCTTC.

J is TRBJ1-6 and V is TRBV5-1; a possible D gene is TRBD1 (6 bases). The germline V and J ends were trimmed by 4 bases and 4 bases, with 12 bases remaining between them. This CDR3 region has 15 residues. Germline V gives CDR1 SGHRS, CDR2 YFSETQ. The CDR3 here is CASSTLDSYNSPLHF. For the CDR3, the DNA is TGCGCCAGCAGCACCTTGGACAGTTATAATTCACCCCTCCACTTT.

The V call is TRBV20-1, the J call TRBJ1-6, with 9 nucleotides matching TRBD1. V shed 3 bases, J shed 14 bases, and the junction held 8 bases outside the gene matches. The CDR3 runs to 13 residues. Germline lookup yields CDR1 DFQATT and CDR2 SNEGSKA (reference sequence). The chain's CDR3 is CSASARTGESLHF. The CDR3 nucleotides are TGCAGTGCTAGTGCTCGGACAGGGGAGTCCCTCCACTTT.

V usage is TRBV4-1 and J usage is TRBJ2-7; D call uncertain. Germline lookup yields CDR1 MGHRA and CDR2 YSYEKL. V lost 4 bases and J lost 4, with 17 bases in between. The CDR3 has 15 residues. The CDR3 bases are TGCGCCAGCAGCCGATTAGCCCTTGGAGTGTACGAGCAGTACTTC. Encoded protein: CASSRLALGVYEQYF.

V is TRBV7-8 and J is TRBJ2-1; D is perhaps TRBD2 (5 bases). This CDR3 spans 17 amino acids. Germline values: CDR1 SGHVS, CDR2 FQNEAQ. Trimming removed 7 bases from V and 4 bases from J, with 23 bases in between. The CDR3 sequence is CASTISRTGISYNEQFF. In DNA form, the CDR3 reads TGTGCCAGCACCATTAGTCGAACCGGGATTTCTTACAATGAGCAGTTCTTC.

This chain links TRBV5-1 with TRBJ2-1, with 15 bases identical to TRBD2. In germline, CDR1 is SGHRS, CDR2 YFSETQ. J was trimmed by 5 bases and V by 4 bases; bases with no gene match: 13. CDR3 length equals 19 residues. For the CDR3, the DNA is TGCGCCAGCAGCAACCCGTTTGGGACTAGCGGGAGGCCGCACAATGAGCAGTTCTTC. This codes for CASSNPFGTSGRPHNEQFF.

The chain is built from TRBV19 and TRBJ1-5, with 11 bases lining up with TRBD1. Per the germline V gene, CDR1 is LNHDA and CDR2 is SQIVND (reference sequence). The CDR3 totals 17 residues. Germline trimming cut 7 bases from V and 2 bases from J; bases unmatched to any gene: 10. Here the CDR3 DNA reads TGTGCCAGTAACGAGGACAGGGGGCTGAATGGCAATCAGCCCCAGCATTTT. Translating it yields CASNEDRGLNGNQPQHF.

The rearrangement joins TRBV7-2 to TRBJ2-5; 9 nucleotides match TRBD1. V lost 4 bases and J lost 0; bases outside the gene matches: 3. Germline CDR1 is SGHTA and CDR2 is FQGNSA. The CDR3 spans 15 residues. This CDR3 reads CASSWGDRDQETQYF. The DNA of the CDR3 is TGTGCCAGCAGCTGGGGGGACAGGGACCAAGAGACCCAGTACTTC.

The genes are TRBV29-1 and TRBJ2-2; TRBD2 might be the D (5 bases). This CDR3 has 13 residues. CDR1 is SQVTM, CDR2 ANQGSEA, per germline. Trimming shortened V by 2 bases and J by 5 bases, and 9 bases separated the two germline ends. The CDR3 DNA is TGCAGCGTTGAACGGGGATTAACCGGGGAGCTGTTTTTT. Its translation: CSVERGLTGELFF.

The DNA of the CDR3 is TGTGCCAGCAGCCTCGCGGCGGGAGGGTTTACAGATACGCAGTATTTT. It encodes CASSLAAGGFTDTQYF. The V call is TRBV7-7, the J call TRBJ2-3; 9 bases are a match to TRBD2. The CDR3 loop spans 16 amino acids. Germline CDR1 SSHAT, CDR2 FNYEAQ (reference sequence). V lost 5 bases, J lost 3 bases, and 9 bases stayed unmatched.

V gene TRBV10-3 combines with J gene TRBJ2-1; 9 nucleotides line up with TRBD1. V shed 4 bases and J 5 bases; nucleotides not matched to a gene: 3. The germline CDR1 and CDR2 sequences are ENHRY and SYGVKD. CDR3 length: 14 residues. CDR3 bases: TGTGCCATCAGTGTGGGACAGGGTCACAATGAGCAGTTCTTC. This encodes CAISVGQGHNEQFF.

The chain couples TRBV6-1 to TRBJ1-5; 9 nucleotides align to TRBD1. This CDR3 spans 16 amino acids. Germline-derived CDR1 and CDR2 are MNHNS and SASEGT. V dropped 7 bases and J dropped 6; count of bases not matched to a gene: 13. CDR3 nucleotides: TGTGCCAGCACGGGACAGGGAGCGACACAAGGTCAGCCCCAGCATTTT. This sequence encodes CASTGQGATQGQPQHF.

This clonotype has a handful of counts. V gene TRBV2 combines with J gene TRBJ2-1, with 7 bases matching TRBD1. Germline trimming cut 11 bases from V and 0 bases from J; bases unmatched to any gene: 4. The CDR3 runs 13 residues. CDR1 and CDR2 (germline): SNHLY, FYNNEI. CDR3 loop: CAGRQGSYNEQFF. CDR3 coding DNA: TGTGCCGGACGACAGGGCTCCTACAATGAGCAGTTCTTC.

This clonotype was recorded a few times. The rearrangement joins TRBV20-1 to TRBJ2-7; possible D gene TRBD2, 5 bases. CDR1 is DFQATT, CDR2 SNEGSKA, per germline (reference sequence). V was pared by 5 bases and J by 0 bases, with 23 bases between. CDR3 length equals 17 residues. The CDR3 DNA reads as TGCAGTGCTGGCCAAGCTTCGGGAATGGTGAGCTCCTACGAGCAGTACTTC. Protein: CSAGQASGMVSSYEQYF.

The rearrangement links TRBV24-1 to TRBJ2-7; D call uncertain. There are 13 residues in the CDR3. Germline V gene sequence: CDR1 KGHDR, CDR2 SFDVKD. The ends were cut back, 1 base at V and 13 bases at J, with 16 bases in the middle. As DNA, the CDR3 is TGTGCCACCAGTGATTTCGGCGGAACTCGGCGCTACTTC. Its translation is CATSDFGGTRRYF.

The chain combines TRBV28 with TRBJ1-2; TRBD1 matches at 11 bases. The CDR3 runs 16 residues. The germline V gene has CDR1 MDHEN and CDR2 SYDVKM. V shed 5 bases, J shed 3 bases, and the junction held 8 bases outside the gene matches. CDR3 DNA sequence: TGTGCCAGCAGTCCCAGGGTGGGACAGGGGGACTATGGCTACACCTTC. It encodes CASSPRVGQGDYGYTF.

The rearrangement links TRBV20-1 to TRBJ1-6, with no clear D. The CDR3 has 13 residues. V was cut by 6 bases and J by 6 bases, with 12 bases left in between. Germline assignment: CDR1 DFQATT and CDR2 SNEGSKA (reference sequence). CDR3 sequence reads: CSAEGSPNSPLHF. CDR3 sequence (DNA): TGCAGTGCCGAAGGGTCTCCTAATTCACCCCTCCACTTT.

This rearrangement joins TRBV5-4 to TRBJ1-4, with D hard to call. Germline V gene sequence: CDR1 SGHNT, CDR2 YYREEE (reference sequence). V lost 4 bases to trimming and J lost 7 bases, with 17 bases between them. The CDR3 has 15 amino acids. This CDR3 reads CASSPFPDPGEKLFF. CDR3 coding DNA: TGTGCCAGCAGCCCGTTCCCCGATCCGGGTGAAAAACTGTTTTTT.

This chain joins TRBV2 and TRBJ1-4, with a possible D match to TRBD1 (6 bases). There are 16 residues in the CDR3. Germline V gene sequence: CDR1 SNHLY, CDR2 FYNNEI. Trimming cost V 7 bases and J 0 bases, with 15 bases left between them. The CDR3 coding sequence is TGTGCCAGCAAAAACCCGGACAGAACAACTAATGAAAAACTGTTTTTT. This encodes CASKNPDRTTNEKLFF.

This clonotype was seen just once. V gene TRBV20-1 combines with J gene TRBJ2-7; 8 bases are shared with TRBD2. The germline V gene encodes CDR1 DFQATT and CDR2 SNEGSKA (reference sequence). This CDR3 has 14 amino acids. In nucleotides, the CDR3 is TGCAGCGCAATATCTAGCGGGCTGACCTACGAGCAGTACTTC. Its translation is CSAISSGLTYEQYF.

The genes are TRBV7-2 and TRBJ1-3, with no clear D. Germline lookup yields CDR1 SGHTA and CDR2 FQGNSA. The CDR3 sequence is 14 residues long. V dropped 1 base and J dropped 0 bases, with 4 bases sitting between them. This CDR3 reads CASSLVPSGNTIYF. In nucleotides, the CDR3 is TGTGCCAGCAGCTTAGTTCCCTCTGGAAACACCATATATTTT.

This clonotype turned up a few times. This chain joins TRBV12-3 or TRBV12-4 and TRBJ1-3; D might be TRBD1 (5 bases). V lost 0 bases and J lost 3, with 9 bases in between. The CDR3 covers 15 residues. For the CDR3, the DNA is TGTGCCAGCAGTTTAGCGCGGGGGTATGGAAACACCATATATTTT. Translated, it gives CASSLARGYGNTIYF.

This clonotype has at least ten counts. This chain connects TRBV24-1 to TRBJ1-2; D is undetermined. Germline V gene lookup returns CDR1 KGHDR and CDR2 SFDVKD. V was shortened by 3 bases and J by 5 bases, with 6 bases between the two germline ends. This CDR3 comprises 12 residues. The CDR3 spells CATSDGRYGYTF. In DNA form, the CDR3 reads TGTGCCACCAGTGATGGAAGATATGGCTACACCTTC.

This sequence joins TRBV27 and TRBJ2-1; D might be TRBD2 (5 bases). Germline V gene data show CDR1 as MNHEY and CDR2 as SMNVEV (reference sequence). The CDR3 is 13 residues long. The V gene lost 11 bases and the J gene lost 0 bases, with 11 bases spanning the gap. In DNA form, the CDR3 reads TGTGCCTCGGGGTGGAGCTCCTACAATGAGCAGTTCTTC. It codes for CASGWSSYNEQFF.

This rearrangement joins TRBV30 to TRBJ1-4; 7 bases map to TRBD1. The CDR3 extends over 15 amino acids. From germline, CDR1 is GTSNPN and CDR2 SVGIG (reference sequence). The V segment lost 3 bases and the J segment 6 bases; nucleotides outside the gene matches: 10. The CDR3 here is CAWSQKQGLDEKLFF. The CDR3 DNA is TGTGCCTGGAGCCAAAAACAGGGGCTGGATGAAAAACTGTTTTTT.

This clonotype has at least ten counts. The chain recombines TRBV20-1 with TRBJ2-7, with 8 bases lining up with TRBD1. This CDR3 has 13 residues. Trimming removed 6 bases from V and 2 bases from J; junction bases left unmatched: 6. Germline CDR1 reads DFQATT; CDR2 reads SNEGSKA (reference sequence). DNA of the CDR3: TGCAGTGCCGGCAGGACAGGGACCTACGAGCAGTACGTC. This gives the protein CSAGRTGTYEQYV.

This clonotype was detected ten times or more. In DNA form, the CDR3 reads TGTGCCAGCAGCTTCCAGGTTGGGGAGACCCAGTACTTC. Its protein product is CASSFQVGETQYF. The chain is built from TRBV7-2 and TRBJ2-5; no clear D. The germline CDR1 and CDR2 sequences are SGHTA and FQGNSA. Trimming pared 3 bases from V and 5 bases from J, leaving 10 bases between. The CDR3 spans 13 residues. Variable domain in full (rest from reference TRBV7-2 and TRBJ2-5): GAGVSQSPSNKVTEKGKDVELRCDPISGHTALYWYRQSLGQGLEFLIYFQGNSAPDKSGLPSDRFSAERTGGSVSTLTIQRTQQEDSAVYLCASSFQVGETQYFGPGTRLLVL.